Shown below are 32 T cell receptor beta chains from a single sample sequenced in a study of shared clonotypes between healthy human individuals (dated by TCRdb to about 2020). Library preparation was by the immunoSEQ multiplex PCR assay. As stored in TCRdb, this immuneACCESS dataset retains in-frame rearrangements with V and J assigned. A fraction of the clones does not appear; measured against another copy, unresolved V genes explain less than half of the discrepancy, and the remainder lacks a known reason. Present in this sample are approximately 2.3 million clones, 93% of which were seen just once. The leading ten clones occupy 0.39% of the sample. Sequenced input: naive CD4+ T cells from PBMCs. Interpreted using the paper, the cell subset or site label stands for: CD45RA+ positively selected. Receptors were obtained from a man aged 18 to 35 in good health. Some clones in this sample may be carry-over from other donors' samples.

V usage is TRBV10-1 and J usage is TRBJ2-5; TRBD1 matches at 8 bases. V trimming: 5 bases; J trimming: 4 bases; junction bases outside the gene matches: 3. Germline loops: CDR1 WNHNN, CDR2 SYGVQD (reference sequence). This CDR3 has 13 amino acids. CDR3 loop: CASSQGARETQYF. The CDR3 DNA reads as TGCGCCAGCAGTCAGGGGGCACGAGAGACCCAGTACTTC.

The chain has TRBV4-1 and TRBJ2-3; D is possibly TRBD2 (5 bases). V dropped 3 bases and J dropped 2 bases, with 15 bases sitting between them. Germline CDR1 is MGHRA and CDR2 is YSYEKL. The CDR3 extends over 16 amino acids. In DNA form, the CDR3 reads TGCGCCAGCAGCCACCGTACGAGGAGGAACACAGATACGCAGTATTTT. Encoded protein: CASSHRTRRNTDTQYF.

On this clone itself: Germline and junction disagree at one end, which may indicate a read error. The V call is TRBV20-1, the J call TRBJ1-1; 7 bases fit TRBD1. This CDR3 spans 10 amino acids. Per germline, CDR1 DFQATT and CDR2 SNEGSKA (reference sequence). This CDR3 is CSTPDREGSF. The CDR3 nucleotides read TGCAGTACTCCAGACAGGGAGGGGTCGTTT.

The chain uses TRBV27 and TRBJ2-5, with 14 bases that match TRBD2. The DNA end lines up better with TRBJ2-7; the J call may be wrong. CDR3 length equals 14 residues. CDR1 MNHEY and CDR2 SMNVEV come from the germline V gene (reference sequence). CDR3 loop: CASSGLAGGNEQYF. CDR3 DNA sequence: TGTGCCAGCAGCGGACTAGCGGGAGGAAACGAGCAGTACTTC.

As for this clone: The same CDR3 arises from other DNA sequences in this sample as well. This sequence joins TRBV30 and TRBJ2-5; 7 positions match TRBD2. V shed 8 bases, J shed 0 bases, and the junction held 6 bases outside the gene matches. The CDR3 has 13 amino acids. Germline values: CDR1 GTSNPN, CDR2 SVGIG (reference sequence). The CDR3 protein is CARGEGYQETQYF. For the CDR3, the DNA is TGTGCCCGGGGGGAGGGCTACCAAGAGACCCAGTACTTC.

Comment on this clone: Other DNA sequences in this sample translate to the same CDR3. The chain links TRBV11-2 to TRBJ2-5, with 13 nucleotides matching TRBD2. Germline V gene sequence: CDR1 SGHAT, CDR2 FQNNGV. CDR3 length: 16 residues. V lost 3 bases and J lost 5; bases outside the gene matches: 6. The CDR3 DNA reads TGTGCCAGCAGCTTTAGACTAGCGGGAGGAGAGGAGACCCAGTACTTC. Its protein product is CASSFRLAGGEETQYF. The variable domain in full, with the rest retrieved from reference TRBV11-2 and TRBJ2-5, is EAGVAQSPRYKIIEKRQSVAFWCNPISGHATLYWYQQILGQGPKLLIQFQNNGVVDDSQLPKDRFSAERLKGVDSTLKIQPAKLEDSAVYLCASSFRLAGGEETQYFGPGTRLLVL.

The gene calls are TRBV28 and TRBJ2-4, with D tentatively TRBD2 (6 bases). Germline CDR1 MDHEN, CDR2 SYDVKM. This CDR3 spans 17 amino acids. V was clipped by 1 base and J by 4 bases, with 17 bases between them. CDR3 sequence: CASSLLAEAGKKNIQYF. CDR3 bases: TGTGCCAGCAGTTTATTAGCGGAGGCAGGGAAGAAAAACATTCAGTACTTC.

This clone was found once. CDR3 region: CAWSPGQGLVGYTF. In nucleotides, the CDR3 is TGTGCCTGGAGTCCAGGACAGGGGTTAGTTGGCTACACCTTC. V and J are TRBV30 and TRBJ1-2, with TRBD1 identical over 9 bases. Germline V gene lookup returns CDR1 GTSNPN and CDR2 SVGIG (reference sequence). V trimming: 2 bases; J trimming: 7 bases; junction bases outside the gene matches: 8. This CDR3 is built from 14 residues.

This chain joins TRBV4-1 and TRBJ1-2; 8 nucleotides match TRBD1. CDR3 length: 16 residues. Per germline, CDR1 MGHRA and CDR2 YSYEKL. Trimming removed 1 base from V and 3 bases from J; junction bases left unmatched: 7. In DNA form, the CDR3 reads TGCGCCAGCAGCCAAGCCAAACAGGGGGTCCACTATGGCTACACCTTC. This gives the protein CASSQAKQGVHYGYTF.

The CDR3 region has the DNA TGTGCCAGCAGTGCACGGACTAGCGGGAGTAACGAGCAGTACTTC. Its translation is CASSARTSGSNEQYF. V gene TRBV28 combines with J gene TRBJ2-7, with 13 positions matching TRBD2. The germline CDR1 and CDR2 sequences are MDHEN and SYDVKM. The CDR3 has 15 residues. The junction had 6 bases not matched to a gene; V was cut back by 5 bases and J by 5 bases.

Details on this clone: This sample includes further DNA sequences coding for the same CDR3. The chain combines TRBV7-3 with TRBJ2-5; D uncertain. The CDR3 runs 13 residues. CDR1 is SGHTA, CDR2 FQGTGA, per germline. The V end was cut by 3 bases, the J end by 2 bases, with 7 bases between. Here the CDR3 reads CASSFRVQETQYF. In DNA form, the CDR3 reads TGTGCCAGCAGCTTTAGGGTGCAAGAGACCCAGTACTTC.

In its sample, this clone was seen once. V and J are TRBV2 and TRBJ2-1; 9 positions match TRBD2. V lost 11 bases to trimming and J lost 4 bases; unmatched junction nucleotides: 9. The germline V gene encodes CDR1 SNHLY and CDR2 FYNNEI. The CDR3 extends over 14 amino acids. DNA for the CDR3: TGTGCCGGCACGATAGCGGGGGCTTACAATGAGCAGTTCTTC. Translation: CAGTIAGAYNEQFF.

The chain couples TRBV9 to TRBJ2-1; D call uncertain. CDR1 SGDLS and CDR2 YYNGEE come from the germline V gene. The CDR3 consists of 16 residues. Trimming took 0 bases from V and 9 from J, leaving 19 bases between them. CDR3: CASSVAVNAYWVEQFF. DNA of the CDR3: TGTGCCAGCAGCGTAGCGGTCAATGCCTACTGGGTTGAGCAGTTCTTC.

CDR3 loop: CASSDRLTSGANVLTF. In DNA, the CDR3 is TGTGCCAGCAGTGACAGATTGACCTCTGGGGCCAACGTCCTGACTTTC. This rearrangement joins TRBV2 to TRBJ2-6; D ambiguous. The CDR3 runs 16 residues. The germline CDR1 and CDR2 sequences are SNHLY and FYNNEI. Trimming left V 3 bases short and J 0 bases short, with 9 bases between. Together with reference TRBV2 and TRBJ2-6, the CDR3 gives the full variable domain: EPEVTQTPSHQVTQMGQEVILRCVPISNHLYFYWYRQILGQKVEFLVSFYNNEISEKSEIFDDQFSVERPDGSNFTLKIRSTKLEDSAMYFCASSDRLTSGANVLTFGAGSRLTVL.

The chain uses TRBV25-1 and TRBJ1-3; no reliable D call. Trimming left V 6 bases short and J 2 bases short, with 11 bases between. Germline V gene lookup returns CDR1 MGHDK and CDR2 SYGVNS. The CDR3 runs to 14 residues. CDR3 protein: CASSLGGPGNTIYF. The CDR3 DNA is TGTGCCAGCAGCCTGGGAGGACCTGGAAACACCATATATTTT.

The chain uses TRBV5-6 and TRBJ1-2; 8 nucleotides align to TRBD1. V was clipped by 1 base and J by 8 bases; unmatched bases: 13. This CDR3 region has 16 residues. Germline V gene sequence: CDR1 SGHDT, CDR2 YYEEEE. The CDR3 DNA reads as TGTGCCAGCAGCTTGCGTGAATCGCAGGGGGCGGGAGGCTACACCTTC. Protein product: CASSLRESQGAGGYTF.

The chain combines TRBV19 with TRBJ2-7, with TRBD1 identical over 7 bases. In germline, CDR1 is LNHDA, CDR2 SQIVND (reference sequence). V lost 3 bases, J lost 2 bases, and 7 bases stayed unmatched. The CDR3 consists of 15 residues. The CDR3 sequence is CASSMGQTLPYEQYF. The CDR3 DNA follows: TGTGCCAGTAGTATGGGACAGACTCTTCCCTACGAGCAGTACTTC. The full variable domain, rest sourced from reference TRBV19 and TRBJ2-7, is DGGITQSPKYLFRKEGQNVTLSCEQNLNHDAMYWYRQDPGQGLRLIYYSQIVNDFQKGDIAEGYSVSREKKESFPLTVTSAQKNPTAFYLCASSMGQTLPYEQYFGPGTRLTVT.

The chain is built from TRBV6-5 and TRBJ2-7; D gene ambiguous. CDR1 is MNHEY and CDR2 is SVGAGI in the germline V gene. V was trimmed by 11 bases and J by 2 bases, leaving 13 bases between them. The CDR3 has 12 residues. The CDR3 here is CAAGRKTYEQYF. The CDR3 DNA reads TGTGCCGCCGGGCGGAAAACCTACGAGCAGTACTTC.

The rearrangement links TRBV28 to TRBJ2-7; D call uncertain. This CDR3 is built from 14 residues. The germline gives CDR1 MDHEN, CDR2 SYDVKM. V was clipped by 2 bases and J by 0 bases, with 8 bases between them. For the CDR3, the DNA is TGTGCCAGCAGTTTAGTACAACCCTCCTACGAGCAGTACTTC. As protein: CASSLVQPSYEQYF.

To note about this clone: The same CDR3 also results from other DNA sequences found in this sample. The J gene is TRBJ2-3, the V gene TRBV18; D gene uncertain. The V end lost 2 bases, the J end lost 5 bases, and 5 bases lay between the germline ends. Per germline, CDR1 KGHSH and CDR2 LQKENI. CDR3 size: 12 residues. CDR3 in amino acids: CASSPNGDTQYF. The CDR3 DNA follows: TGTGCCAGCTCACCAAACGGAGATACGCAGTATTTT.

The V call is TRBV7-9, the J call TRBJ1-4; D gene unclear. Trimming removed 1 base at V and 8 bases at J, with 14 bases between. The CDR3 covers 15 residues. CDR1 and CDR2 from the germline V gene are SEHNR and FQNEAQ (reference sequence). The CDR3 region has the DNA TGTGCCAGCAGCTTAGAAGTGGGGAGGAGGGAAAAACTGTTTTTT. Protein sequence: CASSLEVGRREKLFF.

In nucleotides, the CDR3 is TGTGCCAGCGTACCGAGCAGGGCTAATGAAAAACTGTTTTTT. It is translated as CASVPSRANEKLFF. The rearrangement joins TRBV28 to TRBJ1-4; maybe TRBD1 (5 bases). Between the trimmed V and J ends, which lost 8 bases and 3 bases, there was a span of 13 bases. Germline V gives CDR1 MDHEN, CDR2 SYDVKM. The CDR3 is made up of 14 amino acids.

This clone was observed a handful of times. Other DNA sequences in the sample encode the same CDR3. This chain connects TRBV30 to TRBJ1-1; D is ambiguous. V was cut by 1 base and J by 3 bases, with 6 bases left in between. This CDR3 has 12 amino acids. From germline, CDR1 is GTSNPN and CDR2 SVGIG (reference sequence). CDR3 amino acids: CAWSGGDTEAFF. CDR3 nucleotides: TGTGCCTGGAGTGGCGGGGACACTGAAGCTTTCTTT.

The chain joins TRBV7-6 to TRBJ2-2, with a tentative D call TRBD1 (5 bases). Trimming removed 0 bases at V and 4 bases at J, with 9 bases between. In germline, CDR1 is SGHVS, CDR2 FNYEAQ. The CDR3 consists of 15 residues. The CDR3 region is CASSLAGVGTGELFF. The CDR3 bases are TGTGCCAGCAGCTTAGCAGGGGTTGGCACCGGGGAGCTGTTTTTT.

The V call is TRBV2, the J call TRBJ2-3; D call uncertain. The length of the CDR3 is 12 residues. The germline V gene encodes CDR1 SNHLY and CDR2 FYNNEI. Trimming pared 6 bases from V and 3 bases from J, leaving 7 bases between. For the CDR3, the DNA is TGTGCCAGCAGCTACACTACAGATACGCAGTATTTT. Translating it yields CASSYTTDTQYF.

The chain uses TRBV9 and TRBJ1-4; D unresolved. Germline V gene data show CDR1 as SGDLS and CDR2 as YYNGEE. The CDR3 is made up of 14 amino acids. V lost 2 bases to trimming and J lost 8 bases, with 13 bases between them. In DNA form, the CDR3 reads TGTGCCAGCAGCGTGTCACCTCTAGAAGAAAAACTGTTTTTT. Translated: CASSVSPLEEKLFF.

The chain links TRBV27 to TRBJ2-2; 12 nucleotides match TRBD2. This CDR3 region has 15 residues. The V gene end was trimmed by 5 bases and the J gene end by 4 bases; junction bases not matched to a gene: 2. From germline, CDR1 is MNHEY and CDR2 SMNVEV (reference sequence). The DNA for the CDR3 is TGTGCCAGCAGTATGGGACTAGCGGGCACCGGGGAGCTGTTTTTT. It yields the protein CASSMGLAGTGELFF.

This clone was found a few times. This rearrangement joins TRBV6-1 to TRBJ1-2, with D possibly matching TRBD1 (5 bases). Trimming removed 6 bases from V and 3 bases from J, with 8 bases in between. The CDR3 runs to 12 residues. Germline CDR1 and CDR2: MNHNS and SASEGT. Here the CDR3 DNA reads TGTGCCAGCAGAGCACAGGACTATGGCTACACCTTC. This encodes CASRAQDYGYTF.

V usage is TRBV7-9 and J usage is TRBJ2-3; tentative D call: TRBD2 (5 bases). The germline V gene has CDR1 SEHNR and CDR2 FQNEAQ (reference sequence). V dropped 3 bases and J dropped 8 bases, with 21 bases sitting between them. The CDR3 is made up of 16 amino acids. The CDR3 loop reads CASSFFVGGGIGTQYF. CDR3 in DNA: TGTGCCAGCAGCTTTTTCGTCGGAGGCGGCATAGGTACGCAGTATTTT. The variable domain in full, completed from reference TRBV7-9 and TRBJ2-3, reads DTGVSQNPRHKITKRGQNVTFRCDPISEHNRLYWYRQTLGQGPEFLTYFQNEAQLEKSRLLSDRFSAERPKGSFSTLEIQRTEQGDSAMYLCASSFFVGGGIGTQYFGPGTRLTVL.

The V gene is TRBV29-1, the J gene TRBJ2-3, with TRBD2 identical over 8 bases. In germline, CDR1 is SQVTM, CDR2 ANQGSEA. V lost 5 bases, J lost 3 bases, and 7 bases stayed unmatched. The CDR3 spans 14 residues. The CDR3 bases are TGCAGCGTTATTAGCGGGAAGGCGACAGATACGCAGTATTTT. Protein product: CSVISGKATDTQYF.

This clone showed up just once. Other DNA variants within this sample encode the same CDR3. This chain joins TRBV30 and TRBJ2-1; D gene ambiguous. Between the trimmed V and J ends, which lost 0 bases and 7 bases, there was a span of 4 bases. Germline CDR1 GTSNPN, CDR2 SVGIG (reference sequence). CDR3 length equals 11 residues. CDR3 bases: TGTGCCTGGAGTGTTGGGAATGAGCAGTTCTTC. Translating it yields CAWSVGNEQFF.

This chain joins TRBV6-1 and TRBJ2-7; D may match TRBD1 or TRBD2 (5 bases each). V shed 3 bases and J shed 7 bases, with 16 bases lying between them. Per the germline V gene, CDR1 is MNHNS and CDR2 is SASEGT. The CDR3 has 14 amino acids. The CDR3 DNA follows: TGTGCCAGCAGTGACCCCTTGGGGACGGGGGAGCAGTACTTC. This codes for CASSDPLGTGEQYF.